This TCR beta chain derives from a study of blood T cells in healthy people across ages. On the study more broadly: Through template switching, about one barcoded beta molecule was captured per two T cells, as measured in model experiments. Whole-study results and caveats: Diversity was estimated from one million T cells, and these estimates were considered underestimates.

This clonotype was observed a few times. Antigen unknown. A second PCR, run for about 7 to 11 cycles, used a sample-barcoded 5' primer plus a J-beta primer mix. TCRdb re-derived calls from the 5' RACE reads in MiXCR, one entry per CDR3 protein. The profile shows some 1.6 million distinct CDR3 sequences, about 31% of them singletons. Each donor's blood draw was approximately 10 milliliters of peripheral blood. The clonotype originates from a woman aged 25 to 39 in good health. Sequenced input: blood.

CDR3 sequence: CSADRMNADLSGANVLTF. As DNA, the CDR3 is TGCAGTGCAGATCGCATGAATGCCGACCTCTCTGGGGCCAACGTCCTGACTTTC. The gene calls are TRBV20-1 and TRBJ2-6; D gene ambiguous. Germline V gene data show CDR1 as DFQATT and CDR2 as SNEGSKA (reference sequence). Trimming pared 6 bases from V and 0 bases from J, leaving 21 bases between. The CDR3 contains 18 residues.